The 7 T cell receptor beta chains below all came from one sample that was sequenced in a study of blood T cell repertoires in COVID-19. Produced via immunoSEQ multiplex PCR; TCRdb's table is partial and in-frame only. The sample includes around 230,000 clones, about four fifths seen only once; the top ten take 2.5% to 3%. Specimen: peripheral blood. The receptors stem from a woman between 35 and 50 years old with active or convalescent COVID-19.

The chain carries TRBV12-5 and TRBJ1-4; possibly TRBD1 for D (6 bases). The length of the CDR3 is 17 residues. CDR1 LGHNT and CDR2 FRNRAP come from the germline V gene. Between the trimmed V and J ends, which lost 0 bases and 10 bases, there was a span of 21 bases. This chain's CDR3 is CASGLVVLKGGPGKLFF. As DNA, the CDR3 is TGTGCTAGTGGTTTGGTCGTCCTTAAGGGGGGGCCTGGAAAACTGTTTTTT.

Written as DNA, the CDR3 is TGTGCCAGCAGCTTGGATACAGGGGGACTCGAGCAGTACTTC. Its translation: CASSLDTGGLEQYF. The chain carries TRBV5-5 and TRBJ2-7, with 8 bases fitting TRBD1. The trim removed 0 bases at V and 6 bases at J, leaving 5 bases unmatched. Germline assignment: CDR1 SGHKS and CDR2 YYEKEE (reference sequence). This CDR3 region has 14 residues.

The V gene is TRBV7-9, the J gene TRBJ1-1; 8 bases align to TRBD1. CDR3 length equals 14 residues. After removal of 5 bases from V and 3 bases from J, the junction contained 5 bases not matched to a gene. CDR1 is SEHNR, CDR2 FQNEAQ, per germline (reference sequence). CDR3 sequence: CASSKTGVYTEAFF. The DNA for the CDR3 is TGTGCCAGCAGCAAGACAGGGGTGTACACTGAAGCTTTCTTT. The full variable domain, in which reference TRBV7-9 and TRBJ1-1 provide the parts outside the CDR3, is DTGVSQNPRHKITKRGQNVTFRCDPISEHNRLYWYRQTLGQGPEFLTYFQNEAQLEKSRLLSDRFSAERPKGSFSTLEIQRTEQGDSAMYLCASSKTGVYTEAFFGQGTRLTVV.

This CDR3 is CASSVGGRGQQETQYF. Written as DNA, the CDR3 is TGTGCCAGCAGTGTGGGGGGCAGGGGGCAGCAAGAGACCCAGTACTTC. V usage is TRBV6-1 and J usage is TRBJ2-5; TRBD1 matches at 8 bases. This CDR3 has 16 amino acids. Germline lookup yields CDR1 MNHNS and CDR2 SASEGT. After removal of 4 bases from V and 2 bases from J, the junction contained 9 bases not matched to a gene.

The gene calls are TRBV4-1 and TRBJ2-3; tentatively, D is TRBD2 (6 bases). CDR3 length: 15 residues. Per germline, CDR1 MGHRA and CDR2 YSYEKL. V lost 6 bases to trimming and J lost 1 base, with 14 bases between them. The CDR3 protein is CASRLGGTRTDTQYF. For the CDR3, the DNA is TGCGCCAGCAGACTCGGAGGGACCCGCACAGATACGCAGTATTTT.

The CDR3 is CASSPEADRQYF. CDR3 DNA: TGTGCCAGCTCACCAGAGGCCGATCGGCAGTATTTT. V usage is TRBV18 and J usage is TRBJ2-3; D gene uncertain. Looked up from germline, CDR1 is KGHSH and CDR2 is LQKENI. The V end lost 2 bases, the J end lost 11 bases, and 11 bases lay between the germline ends. CDR3 size: 12 residues.

The CDR3 is CASSQGRQNQNYGYTF. As DNA, the CDR3 is TGTGCCAGCAGCCAAGGGAGACAGAACCAAAACTATGGCTACACCTTC. This rearrangement joins TRBV3-1 (or the pseudogene TRBV3-2) to TRBJ1-2; possible D gene TRBD1, 5 bases. In germline, CDR1 is LGHDT, CDR2 YNNKEL (reference sequence). Trimming removed 1 base from V and 2 bases from J, with 14 bases in between. This CDR3 has 16 residues.